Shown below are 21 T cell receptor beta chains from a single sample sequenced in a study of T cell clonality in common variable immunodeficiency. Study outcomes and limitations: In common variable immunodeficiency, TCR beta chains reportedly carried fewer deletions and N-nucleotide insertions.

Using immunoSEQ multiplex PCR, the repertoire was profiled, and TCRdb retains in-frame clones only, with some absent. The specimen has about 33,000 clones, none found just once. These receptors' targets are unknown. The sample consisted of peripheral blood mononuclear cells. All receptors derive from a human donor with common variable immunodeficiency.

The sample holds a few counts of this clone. The covered CDR3 bases are TGTGCCAGCAGTGAAGCAGAGGTCACAGATACG. It is translated as CASSEAEVTDT. The whole CDR3 region reads CASSEAEVTDTQYF. The chain employs TRBV2 and TRBJ2-3; no firm D call. The CDR3 extends 3 residues past the end of the read, so its final part is completed from the germline J gene. Deletions cut 0 bases from V and 2 bases from J, with 6 bases between. The CDR3 spans 14 residues. Germline loops: CDR1 SNHLY, CDR2 FYNNEI. The full variable domain, its missing parts supplied by reference TRBV2 and TRBJ2-3, is EPEVTQTPSHQVTQMGQEVILRCVPISNHLYFYWYRQILGQKVEFLVSFYNNEISEKSEIFDDQFSVERPDGSNFTLKIRSTKLEDSAMYFCASSEAEVTDTQYFGPGTRLTVL.

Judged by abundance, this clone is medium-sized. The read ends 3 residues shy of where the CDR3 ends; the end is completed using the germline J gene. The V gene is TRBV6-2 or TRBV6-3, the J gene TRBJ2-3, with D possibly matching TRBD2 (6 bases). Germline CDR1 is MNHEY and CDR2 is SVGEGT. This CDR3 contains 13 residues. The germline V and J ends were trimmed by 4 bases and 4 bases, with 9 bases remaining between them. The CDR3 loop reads CASSLAGSDTQYF. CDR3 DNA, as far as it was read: TGTGCCAGCAGTTTGGCGGGGTCAGATACG.

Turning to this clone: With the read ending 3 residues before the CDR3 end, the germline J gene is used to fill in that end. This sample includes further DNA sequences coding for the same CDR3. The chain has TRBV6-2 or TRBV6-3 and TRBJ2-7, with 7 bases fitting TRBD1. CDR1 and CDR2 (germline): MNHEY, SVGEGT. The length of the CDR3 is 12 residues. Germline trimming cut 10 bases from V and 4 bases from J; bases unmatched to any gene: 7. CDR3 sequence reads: CATLQQGYEQYF. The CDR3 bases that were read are TGTGCCACGCTGCAACAGGGGTACGAG.

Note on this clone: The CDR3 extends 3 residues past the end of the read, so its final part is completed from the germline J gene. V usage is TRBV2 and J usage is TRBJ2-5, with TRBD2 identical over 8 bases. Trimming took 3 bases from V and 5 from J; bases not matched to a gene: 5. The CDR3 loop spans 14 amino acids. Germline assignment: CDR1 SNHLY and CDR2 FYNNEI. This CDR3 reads CASSESGGGETQYF. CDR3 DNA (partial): TGTGCCAGCAGTGAGTCGGGCGGGGGGGAGACC.

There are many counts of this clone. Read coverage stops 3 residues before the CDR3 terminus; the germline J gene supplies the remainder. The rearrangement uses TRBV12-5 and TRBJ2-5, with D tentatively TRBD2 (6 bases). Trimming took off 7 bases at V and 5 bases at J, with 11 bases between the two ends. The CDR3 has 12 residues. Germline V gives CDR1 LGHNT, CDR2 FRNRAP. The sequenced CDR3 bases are TGTGCTAGTGCCCCCCGGGGGGAGACC. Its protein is CASAPRGET. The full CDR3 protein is CASAPRGETQYF. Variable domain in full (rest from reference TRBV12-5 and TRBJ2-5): DARVTQTPRHKVTEMGQEVTMRCQPILGHNTVFWYRQTMMQGLELLAYFRNRAPLDDSGMPKDRFSAEMPDATLATLKIQPSEPRDSAVYFCASAPRGETQYFGPGTRLLVL.

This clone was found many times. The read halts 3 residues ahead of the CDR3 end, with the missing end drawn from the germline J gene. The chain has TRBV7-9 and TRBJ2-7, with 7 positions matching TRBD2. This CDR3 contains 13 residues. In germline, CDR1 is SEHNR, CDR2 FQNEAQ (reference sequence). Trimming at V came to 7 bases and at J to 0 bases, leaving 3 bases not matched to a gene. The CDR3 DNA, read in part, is TGTGCCAGCACGCCGGGGGGCTCCTACGAG. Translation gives CASTPGGSYE. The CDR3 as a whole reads CASTPGGSYEQYF.

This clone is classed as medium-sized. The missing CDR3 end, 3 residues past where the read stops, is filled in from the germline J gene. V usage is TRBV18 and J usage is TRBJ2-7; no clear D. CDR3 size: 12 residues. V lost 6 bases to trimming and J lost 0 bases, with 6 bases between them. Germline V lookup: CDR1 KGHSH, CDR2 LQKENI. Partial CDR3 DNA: TGTGCCAGCTCCCCTAGCTCCTACGAG. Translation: CASSPSSYE. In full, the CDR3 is CASSPSSYEQYF.

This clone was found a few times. Partial CDR3 DNA: TGTGCCAGCTCACCGGCACAGCCGAACACTGAA. Protein product: CASSPAQPNTE. The full CDR3 is CASSPAQPNTEAFF. V gene TRBV18 combines with J gene TRBJ1-1; no firm D call. Read sequence stops 3 residues before the CDR3 end, and the germline J gene provides the missing end. Trimming shortened V by 3 bases and J by 1 base, and 9 bases separated the two germline ends. The CDR3 loop spans 14 amino acids. Germline V gene data show CDR1 as KGHSH and CDR2 as LQKENI.

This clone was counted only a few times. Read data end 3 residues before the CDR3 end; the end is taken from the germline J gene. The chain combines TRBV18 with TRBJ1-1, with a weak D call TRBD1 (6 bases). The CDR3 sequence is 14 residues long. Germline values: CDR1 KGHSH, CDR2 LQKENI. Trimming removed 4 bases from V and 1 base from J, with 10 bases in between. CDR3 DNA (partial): TGTGCCAGCTCACGAGGACAGAGGAACACTGAA. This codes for CASSRGQRNTE. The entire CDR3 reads CASSRGQRNTEAFF.

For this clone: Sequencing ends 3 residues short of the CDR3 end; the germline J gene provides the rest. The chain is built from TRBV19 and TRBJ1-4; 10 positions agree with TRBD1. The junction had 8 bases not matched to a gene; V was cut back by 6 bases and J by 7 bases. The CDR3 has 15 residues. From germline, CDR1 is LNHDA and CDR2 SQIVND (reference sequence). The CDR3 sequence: CASRIPGQGTEKLFF. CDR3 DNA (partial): TGTGCCAGTAGGATCCCGGGACAGGGGACTGAAAAA.

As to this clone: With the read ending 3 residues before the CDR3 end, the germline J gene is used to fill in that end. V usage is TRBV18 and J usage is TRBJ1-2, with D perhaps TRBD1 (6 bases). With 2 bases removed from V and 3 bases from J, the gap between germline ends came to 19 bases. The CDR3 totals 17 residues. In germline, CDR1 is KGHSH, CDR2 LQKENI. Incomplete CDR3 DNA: TGTGCCAGCTCACCAGGCCCCCCGAGGGGGGGGGACTATGGC. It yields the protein CASSPGPPRGGDYG. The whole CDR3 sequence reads CASSPGPPRGGDYGYTF.

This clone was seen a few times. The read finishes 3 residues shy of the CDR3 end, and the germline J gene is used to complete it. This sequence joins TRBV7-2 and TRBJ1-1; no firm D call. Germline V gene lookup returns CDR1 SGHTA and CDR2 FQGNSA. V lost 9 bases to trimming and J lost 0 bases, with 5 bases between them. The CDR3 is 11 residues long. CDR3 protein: CARYMNTEAFF. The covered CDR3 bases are TGTGCCAGATATATGAACACTGAA.

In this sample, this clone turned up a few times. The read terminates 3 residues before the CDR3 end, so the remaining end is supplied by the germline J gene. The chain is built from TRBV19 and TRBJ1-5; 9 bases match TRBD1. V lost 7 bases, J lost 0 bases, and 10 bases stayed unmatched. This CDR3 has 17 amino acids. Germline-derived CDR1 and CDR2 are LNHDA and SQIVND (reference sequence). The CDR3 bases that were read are TGTGCCAGTATGGAGGACAGGGGCCCGTATAGCAATCAGCCC. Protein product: CASMEDRGPYSNQP. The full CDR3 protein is CASMEDRGPYSNQPQHF. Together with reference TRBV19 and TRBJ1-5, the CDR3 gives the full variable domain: DGGITQSPKYLFRKEGQNVTLSCEQNLNHDAMYWYRQDPGQGLRLIYYSQIVNDFQKGDIAEGYSVSREKKESFPLTVTSAQKNPTAFYLCASMEDRGPYSNQPQHFGDGTRLSIL.

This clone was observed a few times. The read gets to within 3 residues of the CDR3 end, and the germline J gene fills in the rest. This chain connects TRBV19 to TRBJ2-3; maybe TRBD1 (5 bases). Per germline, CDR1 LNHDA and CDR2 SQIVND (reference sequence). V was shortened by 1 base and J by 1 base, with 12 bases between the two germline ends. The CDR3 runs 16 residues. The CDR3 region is CASSIGGQGGTDTQYF. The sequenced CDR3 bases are TGTGCCAGTAGTATAGGGGGCCAGGGCGGCACAGATACG.

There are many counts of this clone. CDR3 region: CASSLGGGGNTEAFF. CDR3 bases read: TGTGCCAGCAGCCTAGGAGGAGGGGGGAACACTGAA. V is TRBV4-2 and J is TRBJ1-1; possible D gene TRBD1, 6 bases. The sequenced fragment ends 3 residues before the CDR3 boundary, so the rest is inferred from the germline J gene. Germline V gene data show CDR1 as LGHNA and CDR2 as YNFKEQ. The V and J ends lost 4 bases and 1 base respectively, with 13 bases between them. The CDR3 is made up of 15 amino acids.

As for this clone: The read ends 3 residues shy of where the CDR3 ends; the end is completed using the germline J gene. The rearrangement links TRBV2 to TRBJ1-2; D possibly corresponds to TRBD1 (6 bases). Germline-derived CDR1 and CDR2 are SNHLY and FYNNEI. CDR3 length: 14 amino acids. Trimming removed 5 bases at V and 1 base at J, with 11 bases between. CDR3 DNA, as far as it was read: TGTGCCAGCAGTAGCACAGGGAGTAACTATGGC. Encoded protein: CASSSTGSNYG. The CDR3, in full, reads CASSSTGSNYGYTF.

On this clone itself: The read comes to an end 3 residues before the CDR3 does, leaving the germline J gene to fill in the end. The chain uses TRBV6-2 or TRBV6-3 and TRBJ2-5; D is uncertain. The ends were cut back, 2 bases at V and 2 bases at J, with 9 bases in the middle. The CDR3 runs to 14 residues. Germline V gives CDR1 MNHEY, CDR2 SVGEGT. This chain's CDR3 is CASSYARNQETQYF. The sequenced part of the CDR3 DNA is TGTGCCAGCAGTTACGCGCGGAATCAAGAGACC.

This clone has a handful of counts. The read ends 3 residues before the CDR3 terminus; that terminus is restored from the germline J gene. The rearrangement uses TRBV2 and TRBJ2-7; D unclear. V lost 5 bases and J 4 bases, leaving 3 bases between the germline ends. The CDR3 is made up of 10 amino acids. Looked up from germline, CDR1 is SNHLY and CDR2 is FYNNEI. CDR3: CASSQYEQYF. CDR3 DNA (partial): TGTGCCAGCAGTCAGTACGAG.

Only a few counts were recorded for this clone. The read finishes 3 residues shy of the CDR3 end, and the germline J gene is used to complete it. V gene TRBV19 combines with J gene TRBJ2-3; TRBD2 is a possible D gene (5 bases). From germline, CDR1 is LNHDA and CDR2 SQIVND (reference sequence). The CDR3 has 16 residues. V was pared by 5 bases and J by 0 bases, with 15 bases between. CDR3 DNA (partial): TGTGCCAGTAGTGTGACGAGGGCCTCGAGCACAGATACG. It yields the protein CASSVTRASSTDT. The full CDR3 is CASSVTRASSTDTQYF. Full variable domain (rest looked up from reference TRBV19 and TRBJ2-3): DGGITQSPKYLFRKEGQNVTLSCEQNLNHDAMYWYRQDPGQGLRLIYYSQIVNDFQKGDIAEGYSVSREKKESFPLTVTSAQKNPTAFYLCASSVTRASSTDTQYFGPGTRLTVL.

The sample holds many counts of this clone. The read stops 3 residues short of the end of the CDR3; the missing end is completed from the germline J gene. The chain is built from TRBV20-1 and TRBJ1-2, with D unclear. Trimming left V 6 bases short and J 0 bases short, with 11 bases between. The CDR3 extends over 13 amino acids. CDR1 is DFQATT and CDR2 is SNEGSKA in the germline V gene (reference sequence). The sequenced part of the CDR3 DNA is TGCAGTGCCGTGACAACAACTAACTATGGC. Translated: CSAVTTTNYG. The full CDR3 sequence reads CSAVTTTNYGYTF.

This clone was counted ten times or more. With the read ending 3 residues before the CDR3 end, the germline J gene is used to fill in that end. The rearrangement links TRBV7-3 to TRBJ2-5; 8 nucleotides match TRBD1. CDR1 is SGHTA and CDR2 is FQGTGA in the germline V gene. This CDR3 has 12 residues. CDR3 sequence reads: CASSVDRGTQYF. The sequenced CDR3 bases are TGTGCCAGCAGCGTAGACAGGGGAACC. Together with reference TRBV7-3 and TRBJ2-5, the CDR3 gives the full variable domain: GAGVSQTPSNKVTEKGKYVELRCDPISGHTALYWYRQSLGQGPEFLIYFQGTGAADDSGLPNDRFFAVRPEGSVSTLKIQRTERGDSAVYLCASSVDRGTQYFGPGTRLLVL.